This TCR beta chain is drawn from a study of blood T cell repertoires in COVID-19. Authors' processing steps: Amplification with reference gene primers provided the estimates of nucleated cell counts. Libraries were prepared by immunoSEQ multiplex PCR; TCRdb keeps only in-frame clonotypes and omits some of them. V, J and clone size derive from that table, while D and trimming were established from the DNA sequence. Found here are almost 500,000 clones, 80% to 90% of them singletons; the top ten hold 6.5% to 8.5%. V lost 1 base to trimming and J lost 10 bases, with 8 bases between them. Germline V lookup: CDR1 MNHNS, CDR2 SASEGT. There are 12 residues in the CDR3. The study assigned cohorts using participant-reported clinical history. For recovered donors of Cohort 3, there were two negative PCRs, clearance, or symptom resolution.

The TCR sequence derives from a woman in her fifties or sixties who had recovered from COVID-19. This sequence joins TRBV6-1 and TRBJ2-1; D is undetermined. Sequenced: PBMCs or T cells enriched from blood (not recorded which). The DNA of the CDR3 is TGTGCCAGCAGTGAAGTCGCGATGGAGCAGTTCTTC. It specifies CASSEVAMEQFF.